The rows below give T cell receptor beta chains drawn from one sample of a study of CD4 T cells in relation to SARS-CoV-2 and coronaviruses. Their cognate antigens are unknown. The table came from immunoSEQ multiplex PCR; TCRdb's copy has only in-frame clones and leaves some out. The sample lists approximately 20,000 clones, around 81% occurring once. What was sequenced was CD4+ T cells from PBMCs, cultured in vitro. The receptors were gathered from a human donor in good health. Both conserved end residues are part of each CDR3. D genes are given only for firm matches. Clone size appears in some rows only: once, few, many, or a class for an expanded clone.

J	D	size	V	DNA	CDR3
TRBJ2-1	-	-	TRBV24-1	TGTGCCACCAGTGCCTACAGGGTCCCTAGCGGAGATACTTACAATGAGCAGTTCTTC	CATSAYRVPSGDTYNEQFF
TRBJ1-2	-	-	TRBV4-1	TGCGCCAGCAGCGGGATCGACAGGTCTGGGCCTGGCTACACCTTC	CASSGIDRSGPGYTF
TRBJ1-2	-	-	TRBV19	TGTGCCAGTAAATCCACTGGGCTCTATGACTACACCTTC	CASKSTGLYDYTF
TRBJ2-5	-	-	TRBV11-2	TGTGCCAGCAGCCGTGACAGACAAGAGACCCAGTACTTC	CASSRDRQETQYF
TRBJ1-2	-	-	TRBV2	TGTGCCAGCAGTCTCTCGGGGCCCCACCTCTTC	CASSLSGPHLF
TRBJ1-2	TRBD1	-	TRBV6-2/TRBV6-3	TGTGCCAGCAGTTCTATGTCCTCGGGCCGGGACAGGGGGTATGGCTACACCTTC	CASSSMSSGRDRGYGYTF
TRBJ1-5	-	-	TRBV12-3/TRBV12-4	TGTGCCAGCAGTTTGAGGGGACGTCAGCCCCAGCATTTT	CASSLRGRQPQHF
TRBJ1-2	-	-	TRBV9	TGTGCCAGCAGCGAGGCAGGTCTCGACTATGGCTACACCTTC	CASSEAGLDYGYTF
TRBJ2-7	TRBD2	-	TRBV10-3	TGTGCCATCATGTCGGGGAGGGGCTCCTACGAGCAGTACTTC	CAIMSGRGSYEQYF
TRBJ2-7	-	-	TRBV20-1	TGCAGTGCTAGTGGCTCAGGGGTGACCTACGAGCAGTACTTC	CSASGSGVTYEQYF
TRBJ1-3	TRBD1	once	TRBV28	TGTGCCAGCAGCCTCTACAGGGGAAGCTCTGGAAACACCATATATTTT	CASSLYRGSSGNTIYF
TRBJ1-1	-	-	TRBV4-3	TGCGCCAGCAGCCAAGATCATGGGATCGGTGAAGCTTTCTTT	CASSQDHGIGEAFF
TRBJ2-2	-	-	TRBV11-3	TGTGCCAGCAGCCCCACAAGCAACACCGGGGAGCTGTTTTTT	CASSPTSNTGELFF
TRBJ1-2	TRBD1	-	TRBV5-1	TGCGCCAGCAGCCCGGACAGGGGATCCAATAGGGGGTACTATGGCTACACCTTC	CASSPDRGSNRGYYGYTF